This T cell receptor beta chain was sequenced in a study of PD-L1 blockade in urothelial cancer. The germline V gene has CDR1 KGHSH and CDR2 LQKENI. V trimming: 3 bases; J trimming: 0 bases; junction bases outside the gene matches: 12. CDR3 size: 18 residues. Time point: pretreatment peripheral blood. The patients' disease, urothelial carcinoma, was locally advanced or metastatic. Every PCR got spiked synthetic TCR analog templates. TCRdb's table, derived via immunoSEQ multiplex PCR, lists solely in-frame clones and lacks some. Altogether approximately 100,000 clones are present, more than 70% being singletons, with the ten largest covering 0.97%.

The sequencing used PBMCs, collected around atezolizumab (anti-PD-L1) treatment. The genes are TRBV18 and TRBJ1-2; 8 bases match TRBD1. The sequence was collected from a woman of 80 years or more with urothelial cancer. The CDR3 coding sequence is TGTGCCAGCTCACCTTCCGGGACAGGACGGTTAACTAACTATGGCTACACCTTC. Its translation is CASSPSGTGRLTNYGYTF.